This entry features one T cell receptor beta chain sequence. Its antigen is unknown. This sample was taken from a study of T-cell reconstitution after alpha-beta-depleted transplantation in children. Study-wide findings and caveats: Counts and diversity of T cells one year after transplant came mostly from newly produced T cells. It was surviving recipient T cells and thymic progenitors that gave some patients high TCRbeta diversity at day 60. Where alpha-beta T cells came from about two months after transplant was reportedly several hundred expanded graft clones.

CDR1 is SGDLS and CDR2 is YYNGEE in the germline V gene. Trimming took off 5 bases at V and 1 base at J, with 11 bases between the two ends. CDR3 size: 14 residues. Unique molecular identifiers tagged the TCRbeta library. TCRdb reanalysed the PCR reads using MiXCR and keeps one entry per CDR3 protein. Of 800,000 to 1,000,000 distinct CDR3 sequences listed, 25% to 35% are singletons. Sequencing used PBMCs, mostly from graft donor cells, obtained 360 days after TCRalphabeta/CD19-depleted stem cell transplant. The receptor was isolated from a boy under two years old who had a stem cell transplant for SCID, so the T cells may come from the graft donor. The gene calls are TRBV9 and TRBJ2-3, with D possibly called TRBD1 or TRBD2 (5 bases each). This CDR3 reads CASSTQGRTDTQYF. CDR3 coding DNA: TGTGCCAGCAGTACCCAGGGACGCACAGATACGCAGTATTTT.